This TCR beta chain was identified during a study of cytomegalovirus exposure and HLA in healthy donors. Study summary: Sequencing of some 200 million T cells in an earlier analysis found around 100 million unique TCR beta sequences.

Whole-study results and caveats: In an earlier analysis, in approximately 570 donors, most V segments appeared productive either ~87% or ~30% of the time. One later analysis reportedly identified an Asian-associated ancestry cluster that showed fewer N-insertions than the roughly 670-donor mean.

V was pared by 2 bases and J by 8 bases, with 12 bases between. CDR3 length: 13 amino acids. The germline V gene has CDR1 KGHSH and CDR2 LQKENI. Primers for the PCR totalled 60 Vbeta and 13 Jbeta. Original data processing: In a later analysis, about 9.9 million of about 80 million unique beta chains occurred in at least two donors. Measured with immunoSEQ multiplex PCR; TCRdb has only the in-frame clones, and not every one. From that table come the V and J calls and clone size; the DNA was used to work out D and trimming. Here the sample spans nearly 200,000 clones, 82% being singletons. Regarding this clone: Its antigen is as yet unknown.

The clonotype was recovered from a boy aged 2 to 10 in good health and CMV-seronegative. Material for sequencing was PBMCs. V gene TRBV18 combines with J gene TRBJ1-1, with D perhaps TRBD1 (5 bases). The CDR3 region is CASSPVSGGEAFF. The DNA for the CDR3 is TGTGCCAGCTCACCAGTCTCGGGGGGGGAAGCTTTCTTT.